This T cell receptor (beta chain) was retrieved from a study of read filtering for tumor transcriptome and immune sequencing (dated by TCRdb to 2018 to 2021). Background for the entire study: Of the patients in the cohort, about 16 were male and over twelve were female, and their mean age was 65.9 years, with a range of about 47 to 80. By revised international staging, under 10 patients were R-ISS I, 16 were R-ISS II and 7 were R-ISS III. After DNase treatment, whole-transcriptome libraries were prepared using the TruSeq RNA Access Library Prep Kit. TCR-region mapped reads per sample ranged from about 4.05 to 10.27 million with IR-seq versus only about 85 to 1273 with RNA-seq. TCR repertoires obtained by targeted immune repertoire sequencing and by bulk whole-transcriptome sequencing performed on the same bone marrow samples were compared. One of the main goals was to work out a read-filtering strategy for immune repertoire data, in particular whether clonotypes backed by only a single read should be removed.

This clonotype was counted at least ten times. No cognate antigen has been identified for it. Base qualities were left out, and no much larger clone turns up one base away. Points the paper makes about the study in general: The correlation between IR-seq and RNA-seq shared clonotype proportions rose when single-read clonotypes were removed. IR-seq captured clonotypes at much higher depth and more reliably than RNA-seq, and smaller IR-seq throughput sufficed to identify most shared clonotypes. The sorted CD138-negative fraction was composed of a mixed bone marrow immune population rather than of purified T cells. In IR-seq, about 82% of clonotypes but 3% to 4.5% of total reads were represented by single-read clonotypes, whereas in RNA-seq, about 75% of clonotypes and 40% to 55% of reads were represented by single-read clonotypes.

Every patient had bone marrow sampled at the time of active disease. Bone marrow mononuclear cells were isolated by Ficoll-Hypaque density gradient centrifugation. Myeloma plasma cells were removed and CD138-negative cells were obtained by negative selection following labeling with CD138 magnetic microbeads on a MACS separator. Flow cytometry on an Attune NxT with CD138 antibodies was used to check the purity of the isolated cells. TRIzol reagent was used to extract total RNA, which was then quantified with a NanoDrop spectrophotometer. For each patient, the CD138-negative bone marrow sample underwent paired RNA-seq and IR-seq. TCR libraries were built from roughly 400 ng RNA with the Immunoverse kit, using molecular barcoded adaptors covering alpha/delta and beta/gamma chains. TCR library preparation was performed with the same RNA that was used for transcriptome sequencing. An Illumina HiSeq 4000 with 2 x 150 cycles was used to sequence the TCR libraries. For the original study's pipeline: With MiXCR, TCR reads were aligned to human V, D, J and C references and assembled into CDR3 clonotypes, with quality filtering and error correction included. The tcR package in R was used to analyze clonotype counts and gene usage diversity. Raw mapping reads were checked after the RNA-seq reads had been mapped by STAR aligner version 2.5.3a onto the human GRCh37 genome. To test how sequencing depth affects detected clonotypes, IR-seq fastq files were randomly downsampled with Seqtk 1.3. The public sequencing data were trimmed at Q25 with fastp and processed into clonotypes with MiXCR by TCRdb, which kept only in-frame beta chains. Under each unique CDR3 protein, matching rows form one entry showing the most common genes and DNA. These V and J calls originate from TCRdb's pipeline instead of the authors' own analysis. Present in this sample are around 23,000 distinct CDR3 sequences, about 20% of which were seen just once. The ten largest clones take up more than 40% of the sample.

The junction carries 10 bases between V and J, which are trimmed by 5 bases and 1 base respectively. The CDR3 contains 14 residues, cysteine and phenylalanine counted. Of the read, only the CDR3 DNA is kept; its 42 bases are in frame from base 1. The germline V gene (reference sequence) supplies CDR1 SEHNR and CDR2 FQNEAQ. The chain is encoded by TRBV7-9 joined to TRBJ2-3; the D assignment is uncertain and may be TRBD1 or TRBD2, with 5 bases supporting each. The clonotype was recovered from a donor at least 40 years old with multiple myeloma. Sequenced: a population of CD138-negative cells sorted from bone marrow. The meaning of the sample's cell subset or site label: bone marrow mononuclear cells depleted of CD138+ plasma/myeloma cells by negative magnetic selection. The nucleotide sequence reads TGTGCCAGCAGCCCCCTGGGGGGCACAGATACGCAGTATTTT. Protein translation: CASSPLGGTDTQYF.